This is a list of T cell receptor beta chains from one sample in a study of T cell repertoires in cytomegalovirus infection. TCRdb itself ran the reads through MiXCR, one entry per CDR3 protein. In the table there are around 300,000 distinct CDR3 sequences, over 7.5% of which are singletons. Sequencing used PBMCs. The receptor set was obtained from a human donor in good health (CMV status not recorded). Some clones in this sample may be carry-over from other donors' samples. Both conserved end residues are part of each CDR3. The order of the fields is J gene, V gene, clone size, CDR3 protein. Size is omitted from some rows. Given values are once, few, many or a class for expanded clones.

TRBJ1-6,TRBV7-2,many,CASSHGTPHYHF
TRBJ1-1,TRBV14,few,CASSVRRGLVNTEAFF
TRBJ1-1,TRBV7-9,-,CASSPRGPDGSEAFF
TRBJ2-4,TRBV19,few,CASKTGSNIQYF
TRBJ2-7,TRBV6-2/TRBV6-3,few,CASSYPTAQYF
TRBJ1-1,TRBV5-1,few,CASSLASTLNRAFF
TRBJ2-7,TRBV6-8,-,CASRDRGHSYEQYF
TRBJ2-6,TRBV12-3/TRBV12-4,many,CASRPGSSGANVLTF
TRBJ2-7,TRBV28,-,CASSSARGRVARFEQYF
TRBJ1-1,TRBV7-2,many,CASSLVGTGGSNTEAFF
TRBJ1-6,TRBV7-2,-,CASSLNGNSPLHF
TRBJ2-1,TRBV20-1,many,CSARGLAGGYNEQFF
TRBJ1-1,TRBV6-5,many,CASRQGSVRTEAFF
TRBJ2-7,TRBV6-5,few,CASRGRWAYEQYF
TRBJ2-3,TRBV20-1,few,CSARGTNSTDTQYF
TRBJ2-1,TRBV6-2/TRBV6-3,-,CASRRTGTSINEQFF
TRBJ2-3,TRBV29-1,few,CSVPGSGGVTDTQYF
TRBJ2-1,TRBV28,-,CASSLSRPAGSRAYNEQFF
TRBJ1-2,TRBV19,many,CASSILHPDGYTF
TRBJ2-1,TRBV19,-,CASGQLGFSYNEQFF
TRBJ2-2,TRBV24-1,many,CATRGGPGELFF
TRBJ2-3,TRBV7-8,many,CASSFDRGRTDTQYF
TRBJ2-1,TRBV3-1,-,CASSRGGPSYNEQFF
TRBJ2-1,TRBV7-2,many,CASSLVSGSSYNEQFF
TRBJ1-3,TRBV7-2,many,CASSPDSKLSIYF
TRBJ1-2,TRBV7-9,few,CASSSGSREYGYTF
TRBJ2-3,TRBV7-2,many,CASSPTTSGRQYF
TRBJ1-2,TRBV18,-,CASSPRARGTDYGYTF
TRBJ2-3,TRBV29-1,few,CSVEVSTDTQYF
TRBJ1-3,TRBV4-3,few,CASSQGLLSGNTIYF
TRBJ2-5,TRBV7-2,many,CASSLAGTSVLETQYF